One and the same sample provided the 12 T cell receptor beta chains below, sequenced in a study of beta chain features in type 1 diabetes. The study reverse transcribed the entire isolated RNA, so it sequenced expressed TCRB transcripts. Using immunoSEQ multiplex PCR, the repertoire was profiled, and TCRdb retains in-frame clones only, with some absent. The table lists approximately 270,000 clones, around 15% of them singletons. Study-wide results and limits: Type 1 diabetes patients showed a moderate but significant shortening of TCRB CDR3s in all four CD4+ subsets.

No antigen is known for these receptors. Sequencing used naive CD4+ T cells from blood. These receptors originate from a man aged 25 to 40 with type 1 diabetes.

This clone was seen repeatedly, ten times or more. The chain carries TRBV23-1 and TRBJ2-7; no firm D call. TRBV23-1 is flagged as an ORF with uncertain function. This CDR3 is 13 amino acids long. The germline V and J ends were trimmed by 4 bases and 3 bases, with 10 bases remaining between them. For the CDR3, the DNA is TGCGCCAGCAGTCCCCTCCACGGCTACGAGCAGTACTTC. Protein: CASSPLHGYEQYF.

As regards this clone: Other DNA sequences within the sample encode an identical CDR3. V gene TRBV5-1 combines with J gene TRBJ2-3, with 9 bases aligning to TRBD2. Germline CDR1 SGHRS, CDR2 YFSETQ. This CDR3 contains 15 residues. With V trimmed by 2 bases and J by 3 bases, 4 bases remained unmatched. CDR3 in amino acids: CASSLDSGSTDTQYF. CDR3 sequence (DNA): TGCGCCAGCAGCTTAGATAGCGGGAGTACAGATACGCAGTATTTT.

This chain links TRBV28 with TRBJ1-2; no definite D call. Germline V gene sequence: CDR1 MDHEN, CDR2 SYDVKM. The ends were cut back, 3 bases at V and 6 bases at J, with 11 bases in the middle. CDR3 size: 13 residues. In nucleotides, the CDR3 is TGTGCCAGCAGTTTCGTAGGAGGGAATGGCTACACCTTC. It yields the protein CASSFVGGNGYTF.

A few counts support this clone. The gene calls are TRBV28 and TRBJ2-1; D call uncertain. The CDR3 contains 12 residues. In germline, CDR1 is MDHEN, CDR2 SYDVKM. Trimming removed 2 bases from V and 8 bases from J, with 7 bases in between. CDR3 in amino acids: CASSLRRDEQFF. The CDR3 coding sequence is TGTGCCAGCAGTTTAAGAAGAGATGAGCAGTTCTTC.

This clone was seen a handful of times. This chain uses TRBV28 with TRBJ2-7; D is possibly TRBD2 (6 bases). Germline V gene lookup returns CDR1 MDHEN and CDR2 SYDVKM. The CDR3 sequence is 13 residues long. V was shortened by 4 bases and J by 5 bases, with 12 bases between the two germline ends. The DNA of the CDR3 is TGTGCCAGCAGTTCCGGGACTGACAACGAGCAGTACTTC. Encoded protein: CASSSGTDNEQYF.

Here the CDR3 DNA reads TGTGCCAGCAGCTTCCAGGCAGGGCCCTACGAGCAGTACTTC. Encoded protein: CASSFQAGPYEQYF. The genes are TRBV11-2 and TRBJ2-7; tentative D call: TRBD1 (5 bases). The V and J ends lost 3 bases and 2 bases respectively, with 11 bases between them. The V gene's germline CDR1 is SGHAT and CDR2 FQNNGV. The length of the CDR3 is 14 residues.

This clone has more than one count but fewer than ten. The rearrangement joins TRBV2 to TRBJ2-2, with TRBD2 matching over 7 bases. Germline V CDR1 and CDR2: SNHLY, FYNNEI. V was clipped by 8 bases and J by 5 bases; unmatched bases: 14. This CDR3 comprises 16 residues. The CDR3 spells CASGRGGRSGTGELFF. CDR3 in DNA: TGTGCCAGCGGGCGAGGCGGGAGATCGGGAACCGGGGAGCTGTTTTTT.

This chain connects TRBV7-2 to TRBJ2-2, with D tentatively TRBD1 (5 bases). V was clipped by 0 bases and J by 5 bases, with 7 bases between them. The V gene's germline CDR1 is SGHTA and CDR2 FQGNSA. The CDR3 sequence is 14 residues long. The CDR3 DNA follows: TGTGCCAGCAGCTTAGCGGCAGGGACCGGGGAGCTGTTTTTT. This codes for CASSLAAGTGELFF.

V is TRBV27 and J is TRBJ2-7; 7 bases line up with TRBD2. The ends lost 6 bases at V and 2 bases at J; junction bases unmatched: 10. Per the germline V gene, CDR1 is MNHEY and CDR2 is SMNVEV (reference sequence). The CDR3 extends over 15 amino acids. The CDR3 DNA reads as TGTGCCAGCAGCGACCCCGGGACTATACCCTACGAGCAGTACTTC. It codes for CASSDPGTIPYEQYF.

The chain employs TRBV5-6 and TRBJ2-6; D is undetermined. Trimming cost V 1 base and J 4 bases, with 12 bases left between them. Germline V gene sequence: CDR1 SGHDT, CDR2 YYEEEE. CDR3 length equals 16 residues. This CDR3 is CASSLPSWPGANVLTF. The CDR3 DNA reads TGTGCCAGCAGCTTGCCATCTTGGCCCGGGGCCAACGTCCTGACTTTC.

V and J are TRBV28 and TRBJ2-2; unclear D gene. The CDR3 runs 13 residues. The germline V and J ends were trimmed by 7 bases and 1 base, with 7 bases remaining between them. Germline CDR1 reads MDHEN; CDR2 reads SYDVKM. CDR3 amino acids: CASTEQNTGELFF. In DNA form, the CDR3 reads TGTGCCAGCACCGAGCAGAACACCGGGGAGCTGTTTTTT.

The chain's CDR3 is CASSPTGTGRTETQYF. Written as DNA, the CDR3 is TGTGCCAGTAGTCCCACCGGGACAGGGAGGACGGAGACCCAGTACTTC. The chain employs TRBV19 and TRBJ2-5, with 9 bases that match TRBD1. The J segment lost 5 bases and the V segment lost 5 bases, leaving 12 bases of the junction unmatched. The germline V gene has CDR1 LNHDA and CDR2 SQIVND (reference sequence). There are 16 residues in the CDR3.